These 23 T cell receptor beta chains originate from one sample sequenced in a study of identical twins. TCRdb independently ran MiXCR on the 5' RACE reads; one entry per CDR3 protein. In the table there are a few hundred thousand distinct CDR3 sequences, 15% to 20% of which are singletons. Sequencing was performed on naive T cells sorted from blood. All receptors derive from a man over 45 in good health.

Of note for this clonotype: A much larger clone lies a single base off, so this may be a read error. This sequence joins TRBV27 and TRBJ2-7, with TRBD1 identical over 7 bases. The J call may not be correct, given that the DNA end is closer to TRBJ2-1. The germline V gene encodes CDR1 MNHEY and CDR2 SMNVEV (reference sequence). The CDR3 contains 12 residues. The CDR3 DNA follows: TGTGCCAGCAGTTACACAGGGGCAAGGCAGTTCTTC. Protein product: CASSYTGARQFF.

V is TRBV7-8 and J is TRBJ2-7; 13 bases fit TRBD2. This CDR3 has 17 residues. Trimming removed 5 bases from V and 1 base from J; junction bases left unmatched: 8. Germline V gives CDR1 SGHVS, CDR2 FQNEAQ. The DNA of the CDR3 is TGTGCCAGCAGCCCACTAGCGGGAGGGCCTGGATCCTACGAGCAGTACTTC. This encodes CASSPLAGGPGSYEQYF.

Ten or more counts support this clonotype. This sequence joins TRBV4-3 and TRBJ1-2, with D hard to call. Germline lookup yields CDR1 LGHNA and CDR2 YSLEER. Trimming took off 4 bases at V and 2 bases at J, with 8 bases between the two ends. There are 13 residues in the CDR3. The CDR3 loop reads CASSRQENYGYTF. Written as DNA, the CDR3 is TGCGCCAGCAGCCGGCAGGAGAACTATGGCTACACCTTC.

This clonotype was picked up many times. The chain is built from TRBV2 and TRBJ2-7; D gene ambiguous. The length of the CDR3 is 15 residues. Trimming cost V 5 bases and J 3 bases, with 17 bases left between them. Germline-derived CDR1 and CDR2 are SNHLY and FYNNEI. This CDR3 reads CASSLSWSWDYEQYF. CDR3 sequence (DNA): TGTGCCAGCAGTTTGAGCTGGTCTTGGGACTACGAGCAGTACTTC. Variable domain in full (rest from reference TRBV2 and TRBJ2-7): EPEVTQTPSHQVTQMGQEVILRCVPISNHLYFYWYRQILGQKVEFLVSFYNNEISEKSEIFDDQFSVERPDGSNFTLKIRSTKLEDSAMYFCASSLSWSWDYEQYFGPGTRLTVT.

This clonotype was found many times. In DNA, the CDR3 is TGCAGCGTTGAAGCAGACAGGGAAAATGTCGGGGAGCTGTTTTTT. It specifies CSVEADRENVGELFF. The chain is built from TRBV29-1 and TRBJ2-2; 7 bases agree with TRBD1. Germline trimming cut 1 base from V and 7 bases from J; bases unmatched to any gene: 9. CDR1 and CDR2 from the germline V gene are SQVTM and ANQGSEA. The CDR3 is made up of 15 amino acids.

This clonotype was seen a few times. The J gene is TRBJ2-5, the V gene TRBV5-1; the match to TRBD1 covers 8 bases. Trimming cost V 6 bases and J 4 bases; bases outside gene matches: 8. The CDR3 length is 14 residues. In germline, CDR1 is SGHRS, CDR2 YFSETQ. CDR3 region: CASKHGQGIETQYF. As DNA, the CDR3 is TGCGCCAGCAAACATGGACAGGGAATAGAGACCCAGTACTTC.

In this sample, this clonotype turned up a few times. The gene calls are TRBV5-1 and TRBJ2-1, with D tentatively TRBD2 (6 bases). CDR3 length equals 13 residues. Germline V gives CDR1 SGHRS, CDR2 YFSETQ. V was trimmed by 3 bases and J by 5 bases, leaving 9 bases between them. The CDR3 loop reads CASSSGLHNEQFF. The CDR3 DNA follows: TGCGCCAGCAGCTCGGGACTTCACAATGAGCAGTTCTTC.

This clonotype has a handful of counts. V is TRBV12-3 or TRBV12-4 and J is TRBJ2-6; 11 bases map to TRBD2. The V and J ends lost 4 bases and 4 bases, in that order; junction bases with no gene match: 6. The CDR3 contains 17 residues. CDR3 protein: CASSSSGGLTGANVLTF. The CDR3 DNA follows: TGTGCCAGCAGTTCTAGCGGGGGGCTAACCGGGGCCAACGTCCTGACTTTC.

Ten or more counts support this clonotype. The rearrangement links TRBV6-1 to TRBJ2-1; D is unclear. This CDR3 contains 13 residues. Germline values: CDR1 MNHNS, CDR2 SASEGT. Trimming pared 1 base from V and 15 bases from J, leaving 16 bases between. The chain's CDR3 is CASSEVGSSISFF. The CDR3 DNA reads as TGTGCCAGCAGTGAAGTAGGCTCCTCCATTTCGTTCTTC.

This clonotype was detected a few times. This chain joins TRBV13 and TRBJ1-5; D is ambiguous. The CDR3 is 13 amino acids. The ends were cut back, 0 bases at V and 7 bases at J, with 7 bases in the middle. In germline, CDR1 is PRHDT, CDR2 FYEKMQ (reference sequence). CDR3 nucleotides: TGTGCCAGCAGCTTAGGTAGATCCCAGCCCCAGCATTTT. This gives the protein CASSLGRSQPQHF.

This clonotype was counted ten times or more. V and J are TRBV10-3 and TRBJ2-3, with 11 bases that match TRBD1. After removal of 2 bases from V and 4 bases from J, the junction contained 2 bases not matched to a gene. Germline V gene sequence: CDR1 ENHRY, CDR2 SYGVKD. The CDR3 totals 15 residues. CDR3 nucleotides: TGTGCCATCAGTGAGCCGGGACAGGGGGCAGATACGCAGTATTTT. Amino acid sequence: CAISEPGQGADTQYF.

V and J are TRBV7-6 and TRBJ2-3, with D perhaps being TRBD1 or TRBD2 (5 bases each). Trimming shortened V by 7 bases and J by 0 bases, and 20 bases separated the two germline ends. The germline V gene has CDR1 SGHVS and CDR2 FNYEAQ. The length of the CDR3 is 17 residues. The CDR3 protein is CASIGERVGESTDTQYF. DNA for the CDR3: TGTGCCAGCATAGGGGAAAGGGTGGGGGAGAGCACAGATACGCAGTATTTT.

The chain joins TRBV11-2 to TRBJ2-7; 7 bases align to TRBD2. The V segment lost 3 bases and the J segment 2 bases; nucleotides outside the gene matches: 7. CDR1 is SGHAT and CDR2 is FQNNGV in the germline V gene. CDR3 size: 15 residues. Here the CDR3 reads CASSLGMGTTYEQYF. CDR3 DNA: TGTGCCAGCAGCTTGGGGATGGGGACTACCTACGAGCAGTACTTC. Full variable domain (remainder filled in from reference TRBV11-2 and TRBJ2-7): EAGVAQSPRYKIIEKRQSVAFWCNPISGHATLYWYQQILGQGPKLLIQFQNNGVVDDSQLPKDRFSAERLKGVDSTLKIQPAKLEDSAVYLCASSLGMGTTYEQYFGPGTRLTVT.

A few counts support this clonotype. The chain recombines TRBV12-3 or TRBV12-4 with TRBJ1-1, with D hard to call. The CDR3 has 15 amino acids. V was clipped by 1 base and J by 0 bases, with 9 bases between them. CDR3 nucleotide sequence: TGTGCCAGCAGTTTAGTACCCAGCTTGAACACTGAAGCTTTCTTT. It codes for CASSLVPSLNTEAFF.

This clonotype was seen a few times. V and J are TRBV20-1 and TRBJ2-7; 11 bases agree with TRBD2. CDR1 is DFQATT and CDR2 is SNEGSKA in the germline V gene (reference sequence). The CDR3 has 15 amino acids. Unmatched junction bases numbered 4, after V lost 0 bases and J lost 3 bases. The chain's CDR3 is CSARDATSGDYEQYF. In nucleotides, the CDR3 is TGCAGTGCTAGAGATGCGACTAGCGGGGACTACGAGCAGTACTTC.

The V call is TRBV4-3, the J call TRBJ2-1; the match to TRBD2 covers 15 bases. The CDR3 is 18 amino acids. Germline V gene lookup returns CDR1 LGHNA and CDR2 YSLEER. After removal of 3 bases from V and 3 bases from J, the junction contained 6 bases not matched to a gene. CDR3 loop: CASSQGLAGGVLYNEQFF. For the CDR3, the DNA is TGCGCCAGCAGCCAGGGACTAGCGGGAGGTGTTCTCTACAATGAGCAGTTCTTC.

The J gene is TRBJ1-1, the V gene TRBV4-3; D is possibly TRBD1 (5 bases). Deletions cut 5 bases from V and 4 bases from J, with 17 bases between. Germline V gene data show CDR1 as LGHNA and CDR2 as YSLEER. CDR3 length: 15 amino acids. The CDR3 region has the DNA TGCGCCAGCAGCGTCAGAGTCGGCCAGGGCACTGAAGCTTTCTTT. Amino acid sequence: CASSVRVGQGTEAFF.

Ten or more counts support this clonotype. This sequence joins TRBV28 and TRBJ2-1; 7 bases agree with TRBD2. J lost 7 bases, V lost 6 bases, and 9 bases had no gene match. The germline gives CDR1 MDHEN, CDR2 SYDVKM. CDR3 length equals 14 residues. This CDR3 reads CASRSGDPYNEQFF. The CDR3 bases are TGTGCCAGCAGGAGCGGGGACCCTTATAATGAGCAGTTCTTC.

The chain combines TRBV7-8 with TRBJ2-1; D might be TRBD1 or TRBD2, each matching 5 bases. Germline CDR1 is SGHVS and CDR2 is FQNEAQ. With 1 base removed from V and 10 bases from J, the gap between germline ends came to 23 bases. CDR3 length: 17 residues. This chain's CDR3 is CASSLGSGVILREEQFF. CDR3 nucleotide sequence: TGTGCCAGCAGCTTAGGGTCCGGGGTGATACTCAGGGAGGAGCAGTTCTTC.

This clonotype showed up just a few times. The rearrangement joins TRBV15 to TRBJ2-5; either TRBD1 or TRBD2 may supply D (5 bases each). The CDR3 has 16 amino acids. V dropped 3 bases and J dropped 3 bases, with 17 bases sitting between them. Germline V gene sequence: CDR1 LNHNV, CDR2 YYDKDF (reference sequence). The CDR3 bases are TGTGCCACCAGCAGGAATAGGGGACGGGCCGAAGAGACCCAGTACTTC. It is translated as CATSRNRGRAEETQYF.

The chain joins TRBV7-9 to TRBJ1-1; a possible D gene is TRBD1 (5 bases). The length of the CDR3 is 15 residues. Trimming removed 0 bases at V and 3 bases at J, with 11 bases between. Germline assignment: CDR1 SEHNR and CDR2 FQNEAQ (reference sequence). The CDR3, as DNA: TGTGCCAGCAGCTTAGCGGGGCAGGACGACACTGAAGCTTTCTTT. Translating it yields CASSLAGQDDTEAFF.

In this sample, this clonotype turned up many times. The chain is built from TRBV6-1 and TRBJ1-1, with D perhaps TRBD1 (5 bases). The germline V and J ends were trimmed by 7 bases and 10 bases, with 19 bases remaining between them. The CDR3 spans 13 residues. Looked up from germline, CDR1 is MNHNS and CDR2 is SASEGT. This CDR3 reads CASNLRQPEGAFF. The CDR3 DNA sequence: TGTGCCAGCAATCTAAGACAGCCGGAGGGAGCTTTCTTT.

This clonotype was seen at least ten times. This sequence joins TRBV12-3 or TRBV12-4 and TRBJ1-5; D remains unclear. The CDR3 totals 14 residues. The germline V and J ends were trimmed by 3 bases and 6 bases, with 12 bases remaining between them. The CDR3 spells CASSLDGLPQPQHF. The CDR3 DNA reads TGTGCCAGCAGTTTGGACGGCCTACCTCAGCCCCAGCATTTT.